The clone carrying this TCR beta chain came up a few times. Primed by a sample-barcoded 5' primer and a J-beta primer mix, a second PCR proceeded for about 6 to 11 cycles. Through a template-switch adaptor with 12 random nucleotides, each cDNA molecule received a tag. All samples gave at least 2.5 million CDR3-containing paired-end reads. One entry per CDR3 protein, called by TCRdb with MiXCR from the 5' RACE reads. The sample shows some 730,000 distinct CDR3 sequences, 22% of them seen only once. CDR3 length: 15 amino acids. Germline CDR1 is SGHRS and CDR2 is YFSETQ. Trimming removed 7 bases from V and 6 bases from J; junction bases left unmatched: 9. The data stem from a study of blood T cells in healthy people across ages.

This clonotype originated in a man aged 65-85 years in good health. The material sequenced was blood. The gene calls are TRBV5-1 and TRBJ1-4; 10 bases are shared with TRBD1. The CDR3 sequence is CASAGHGTGDEKLFF. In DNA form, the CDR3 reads TGCGCCAGCGCCGGTCATGGGACAGGGGATGAAAAACTGTTTTTT.